This T cell receptor (beta chain) was recorded in a study of shared clonotypes between healthy human individuals. The CDR3 length is 16 residues. With 5 bases removed from V and 0 bases from J, the gap between germline ends came to 14 bases. Germline V gene lookup returns CDR1 PRHDT and CDR2 FYEKMQ (reference sequence). Notes on this clone: The target antigen is unknown.

Study-wide findings and caveats: Among several donors, about 5% of naive CD4 clonotypes were found in common. Relative to clonotypes present in all four donors, those not shared had lower generation probabilities.

The data were produced by immunoSEQ multiplex PCR, yet TCRdb's version contains in-frame clones alone and is incomplete. The sample has over a million clones; approximately 98% are singletons. The study separated CD4+ cells into CD45RA+ naive and CD45RA-negative memory subsets. Sequenced input: naive CD4+ T cells sorted from blood. This sample's subset: CD45RA+ positively selected. This clonotype was obtained from a man aged 25-45 years in good health. The chain couples TRBV13 to TRBJ1-3; no clear D. As DNA, the CDR3 is TGTGCCAGCAGCATTAGGATACAGAGCTCTGGAAACACCATATATTTT. Translated: CASSIRIQSSGNTIYF.